The rows below give T cell receptor beta chains drawn from one sample of a study of T cells after yellow fever vaccination. TCRdb re-called the 5' RACE reads with MiXCR, one entry per CDR3 protein. The table includes about 250,000 distinct CDR3 sequences, approximately 3.8% detected once. The sequences come from PBMCs, collected 15 days after the yellow fever booster vaccination. These receptors were collected from a man aged 18-30 years who received the YFV17D yellow fever vaccine. Each CDR3 is given with its conserved first and last residue.

>TRBJ1-5|TRBV18
CASSPSQGEVQPQHF
>TRBJ2-3|TRBV4-3
CASSQDRRLAGLEGDTQYF
>TRBJ1-5|TRBV9
CASSTDGQFGQPQHF
>TRBJ2-2|TRBV12-3/TRBV12-4
CASAGQGGPGELFF
>TRBJ2-5|TRBV20-1
CSAFAGPSETQYF
>TRBJ1-4|TRBV11-2
CASSQKKLANEKLFF
>TRBJ2-5|TRBV9
CASSVGQIETQYF
>TRBJ2-1|TRBV6-5
CASVRLAGARDNEQFF
>TRBJ1-4|TRBV7-9
CASSLEGSGEKLFF
>TRBJ1-4|TRBV5-1
CASSLSVPNEKLFF
>TRBJ2-3|TRBV12-3/TRBV12-4
CASSLTLSRADTQYF
>TRBJ2-1|TRBV20-1
CSAKGLAGVFPYNEQFF
>TRBJ2-2|TRBV5-5
CASSLWPGGQGATGELFF
>TRBJ2-5|TRBV4-1
CASSLRLAGGIQETQYF
>TRBJ2-1|TRBV4-3
CASSQDRRKYNEQFF
>TRBJ1-5|TRBV7-2
CASSLGPKGQPQHF
>TRBJ1-5|TRBV29-1
CSVETLERSQHF
>TRBJ1-5|TRBV5-1
CASRKGNEPQHF
>TRBJ1-2|TRBV29-1
CSVTREMGYGYTF
>TRBJ2-2|TRBV5-1
CASSRLAGADTGELFF
>TRBJ2-3|TRBV2
CASRDRTSGGASRDTQYF
>TRBJ2-2|TRBV18
CASSPRTGELFF
>TRBJ2-2|TRBV7-8
CASSPQPYTGELFF
>TRBJ2-5|TRBV7-2
CASSLVTGEETQYF
>TRBJ1-3|TRBV5-1
CASSLDRGNTIYF
>TRBJ1-5|TRBV12-3/TRBV12-4
CASSLTGIQPQHF
>TRBJ1-2|TRBV5-1
CASSLIQGGYGYTF